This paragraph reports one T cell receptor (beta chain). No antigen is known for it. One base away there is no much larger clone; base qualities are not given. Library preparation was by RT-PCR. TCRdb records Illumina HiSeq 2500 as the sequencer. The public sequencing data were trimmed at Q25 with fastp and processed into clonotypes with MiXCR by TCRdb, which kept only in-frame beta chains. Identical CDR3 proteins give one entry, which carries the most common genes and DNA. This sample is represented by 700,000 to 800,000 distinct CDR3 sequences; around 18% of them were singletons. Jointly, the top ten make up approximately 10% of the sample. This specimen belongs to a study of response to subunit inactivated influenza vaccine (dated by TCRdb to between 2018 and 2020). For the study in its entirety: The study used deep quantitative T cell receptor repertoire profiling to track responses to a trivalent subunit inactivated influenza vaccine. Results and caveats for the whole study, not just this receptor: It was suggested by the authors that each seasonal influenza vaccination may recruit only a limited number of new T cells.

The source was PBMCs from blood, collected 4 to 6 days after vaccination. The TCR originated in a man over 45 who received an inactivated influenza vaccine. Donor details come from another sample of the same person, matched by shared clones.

CDR3 sequence: CASSLRREGEQYF. The sequence in DNA is TGTGCCAGCAGCTTACGACGGGAAGGCGAGCAGTACTTC. Recombination connected TRBV7-9 to TRBJ2-7; the best D guess is TRBD2, with 5 bases matching. V loses 2 bases, J loses 6 bases, and the germline ends lie 11 bases apart. CDR1 and CDR2, per the germline V gene (reference sequence), are SEHNR and FQNEAQ. Taken from cysteine to phenylalanine, the CDR3 has 13 residues. Here the CDR3 DNA is all that survives: 39 bases in frame from base 1.